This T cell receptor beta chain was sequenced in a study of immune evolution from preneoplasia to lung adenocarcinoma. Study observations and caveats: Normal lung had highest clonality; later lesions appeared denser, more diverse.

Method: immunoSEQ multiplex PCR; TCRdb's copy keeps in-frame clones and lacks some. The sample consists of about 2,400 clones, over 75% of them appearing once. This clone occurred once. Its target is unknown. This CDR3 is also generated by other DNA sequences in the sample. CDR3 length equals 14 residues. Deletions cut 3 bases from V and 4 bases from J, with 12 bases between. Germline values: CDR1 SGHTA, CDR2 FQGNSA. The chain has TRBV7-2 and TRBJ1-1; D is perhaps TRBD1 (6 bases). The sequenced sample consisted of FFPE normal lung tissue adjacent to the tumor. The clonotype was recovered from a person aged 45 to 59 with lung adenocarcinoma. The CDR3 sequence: CASSLADRRTEAFF. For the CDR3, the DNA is TGTGCCAGCAGCTTGGCCGACAGGCGCACTGAAGCTTTCTTT.